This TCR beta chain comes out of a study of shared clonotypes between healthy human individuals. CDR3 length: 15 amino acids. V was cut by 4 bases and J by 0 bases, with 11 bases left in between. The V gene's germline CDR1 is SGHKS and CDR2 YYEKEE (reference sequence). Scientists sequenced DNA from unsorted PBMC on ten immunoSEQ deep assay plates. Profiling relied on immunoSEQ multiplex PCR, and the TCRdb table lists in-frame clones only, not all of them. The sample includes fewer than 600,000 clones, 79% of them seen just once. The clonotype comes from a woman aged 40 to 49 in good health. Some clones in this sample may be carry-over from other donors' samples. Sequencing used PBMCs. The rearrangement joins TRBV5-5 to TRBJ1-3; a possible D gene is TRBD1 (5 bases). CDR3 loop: CASSRDESSGNTIYF. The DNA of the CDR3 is TGTGCCAGCAGCCGGGACGAAAGCTCTGGAAACACCATATATTTT.